Listed here are 25 T cell receptor beta chains from one sample, sequenced in a study of blood T cell repertoires in COVID-19. Produced via immunoSEQ multiplex PCR; TCRdb's table is partial and in-frame only. Of 400,000 to 450,000 clones listed, 80% to 90% are singletons. Sequenced input: PBMCs or T cells enriched from blood (not recorded which). Source of these receptors: a man in his thirties or forties who had recovered from COVID-19.

The chain uses TRBV18 and TRBJ2-3; D gene unclear. This CDR3 has 14 residues. V dropped 6 bases and J dropped 1 base, with 11 bases sitting between them. CDR1 is KGHSH and CDR2 is LQKENI in the germline V gene. The CDR3 DNA reads as TGTGCCAGCTCGTACTTACGGGGCACAGATACGCAGTATTTT. This encodes CASSYLRGTDTQYF.

This clone was found once. The chain joins TRBV28 to TRBJ2-2; unclear D gene. Trimming took 3 bases from V and 0 from J, leaving 8 bases between them. The CDR3 runs to 15 residues. Germline-derived CDR1 and CDR2 are MDHEN and SYDVKM. The CDR3 sequence: CASSFGGANTGELFF. CDR3 nucleotides: TGTGCCAGCAGTTTTGGCGGAGCGAACACCGGGGAGCTGTTTTTT. Full variable domain (outside the CDR3, taken from reference TRBV28 and TRBJ2-2): DVKVTQSSRYLVKRTGEKVFLECVQDMDHENMFWYRQDPGLGLRLIYFSYDVKMKEKGDIPEGYSVSREKKERFSLILESASTNQTSMYLCASSFGGANTGELFFGEGSRLTVL.

The rearrangement joins TRBV7-2 to TRBJ1-4, with D perhaps TRBD1 (5 bases). CDR3 length: 15 amino acids. The V and J ends lost 5 bases and 4 bases respectively, with 14 bases between them. Germline values: CDR1 SGHTA, CDR2 FQGNSA. CDR3 in amino acids: CASSHKQDHNEKLFF. The CDR3 region has the DNA TGTGCCAGCAGCCACAAACAGGACCATAATGAAAAACTGTTTTTT.

This clone was seen a single time. This chain uses TRBV11-2 with TRBJ2-5, with 8 positions matching TRBD1. Germline CDR1 and CDR2: SGHAT and FQNNGV. Trimming cost V 5 bases and J 0 bases; bases outside gene matches: 5. The CDR3 consists of 15 residues. CDR3: CASSRGQGNQETQYF. CDR3 in DNA: TGTGCCAGCAGCCGCGGACAGGGCAACCAAGAGACCCAGTACTTC.

V is TRBV6-5 and J is TRBJ2-2; 8 nucleotides agree with TRBD1. CDR3 size: 14 residues. The germline V gene has CDR1 MNHEY and CDR2 SVGAGI. V was pared by 6 bases and J by 7 bases, with 7 bases of the junction left unmatched. The CDR3 DNA reads TGTGCCAGCAGCGAGGACAGGGCGCACGGGGAGCTGTTTTTT. It yields the protein CASSEDRAHGELFF.

The gene calls are TRBV18 and TRBJ2-7; 7 bases match TRBD1. Germline trimming cut 2 bases from V and 4 bases from J; bases unmatched to any gene: 8. This CDR3 contains 15 residues. Germline V gives CDR1 KGHSH, CDR2 LQKENI. In DNA, the CDR3 is TGTGCCAGCTCACCAGGCAAGGGGGCGTTTTACGAGCAGTACTTC. Its translation: CASSPGKGAFYEQYF.

The chain has TRBV7-9 and TRBJ2-5; 7 nucleotides align to TRBD2. Germline CDR1 SEHNR, CDR2 FQNEAQ (reference sequence). The CDR3 covers 15 residues. V shed 0 bases and J 0 bases; nucleotides not matched to a gene: 1. The CDR3 loop is CASSLARGYQETQYF. CDR3 bases: TGTGCCAGCAGCTTAGCGCGGGGGTACCAAGAGACCCAGTACTTC. Looking up the rest from reference TRBV7-9 and TRBJ2-5 gives the full variable domain: DTGVSQNPRHKITKRGQNVTFRCDPISEHNRLYWYRQTLGQGPEFLTYFQNEAQLEKSRLLSDRFSAERPKGSFSTLEIQRTEQGDSAMYLCASSLARGYQETQYFGPGTRLLVL.

The CDR3 reads CASSVPQSGGNTGELFF. CDR3 bases: TGTGCCAGCAGCGTCCCCCAGAGCGGAGGGAACACCGGGGAGCTGTTTTTT. The gene calls are TRBV9 and TRBJ2-2; perhaps TRBD2 as D (5 bases). The CDR3 length is 17 residues. CDR1 SGDLS and CDR2 YYNGEE come from the germline V gene. The ends were cut back, 2 bases at V and 1 base at J, with 15 bases in the middle.

The chain combines TRBV21-1 with TRBJ2-7; whether TRBD1, the table's D call, matches the DNA was not checked. TRBV21-1 is tagged as a pseudogene. CDR3 size: 15 residues. CDR3 sequence reads: CASSLRGTERYEQYF. The DNA of the CDR3 is TGTGCCAGCAGCCTAAGGGGGACAGAACGCTACGAGCAGTACTTC.

The rearrangement links TRBV7-9 to TRBJ2-7, with 9 bases identical to TRBD1. The CDR3 runs 15 residues. Germline CDR1 is SEHNR and CDR2 is FQNEAQ (reference sequence). V dropped 3 bases and J dropped 3; count of bases not matched to a gene: 6. The CDR3 here is CASSFLGQGDYEQYF. DNA for the CDR3: TGTGCCAGCAGCTTTCTGGGACAGGGTGACTACGAGCAGTACTTC.

This chain's CDR3 is CASSLEFSTGTEKLFF. CDR3 bases: TGTGCCAGCAGCTTAGAGTTCTCGACAGGGACTGAAAAACTGTTTTTT. This chain joins TRBV7-8 and TRBJ1-4, with 7 bases lining up with TRBD1. Per germline, CDR1 SGHVS and CDR2 FQNEAQ. J lost 7 bases, V lost 1 base, and 9 bases had no gene match. CDR3 length: 16 amino acids.

CDR3 DNA sequence: TGTGCCAGCAGTGACAAATTAGGACTGAACTATGGCTACACCTTC. Protein: CASSDKLGLNYGYTF. The chain joins TRBV2 to TRBJ1-2; no reliable D call. CDR1 SNHLY and CDR2 FYNNEI come from the germline V gene. This CDR3 spans 15 amino acids. Trimming shortened V by 3 bases and J by 2 bases, and 13 bases separated the two germline ends.

The J gene is TRBJ2-3, the V gene TRBV7-8; D is unclear. This CDR3 is 15 amino acids long. V was cut by 2 bases and J by 2 bases, with 11 bases left in between. Germline assignment: CDR1 SGHVS and CDR2 FQNEAQ. CDR3 sequence: CASSLYKADTDTQYF. Written as DNA, the CDR3 is TGTGCCAGCAGCTTATACAAGGCGGACACAGATACGCAGTATTTT.

The genes are TRBV30 and TRBJ2-5; the D gene is possibly TRBD2 (5 bases). The V gene's germline CDR1 is GTSNPN and CDR2 SVGIG (reference sequence). The CDR3 length is 16 residues. V gave up 3 bases and J gave up 4 bases, with 21 bases separating them. The CDR3: CAWSENLIAFGETQYF. The CDR3 DNA is TGTGCCTGGAGCGAAAATTTAATAGCGTTTGGAGAGACCCAGTACTTC.

The chain combines TRBV27 with TRBJ2-1; D ambiguous. Trimming stripped 2 bases from V and 6 bases from J, with 11 bases between. CDR1 is MNHEY and CDR2 is SMNVEV in the germline V gene (reference sequence). The CDR3 runs to 14 residues. The CDR3 here is CASSLTPLGNEQFF. CDR3 sequence (DNA): TGTGCCAGCAGTTTAACCCCCCTAGGCAATGAGCAGTTCTTC.

The rearrangement joins TRBV10-2 to TRBJ2-3; maybe TRBD1 (5 bases). The germline CDR1 and CDR2 sequences are WSHSY and SAAADI. The CDR3 totals 17 residues. V dropped 1 base and J dropped 0 bases, with 14 bases sitting between them. CDR3 loop: CASSEWWQGLSTDTQYF. CDR3 DNA: TGCGCCAGCAGTGAGTGGTGGCAGGGCCTAAGCACAGATACGCAGTATTTT.

The chain recombines TRBV11-2 with TRBJ2-2; D might be TRBD1 (5 bases). The CDR3 sequence is 15 residues long. V was shortened by 2 bases and J by 1 base, with 8 bases between the two germline ends. Germline lookup yields CDR1 SGHAT and CDR2 FQNNGV. The CDR3 loop is CASSLNGQNTGELFF. CDR3 nucleotide sequence: TGTGCCAGCAGCTTAAACGGACAGAACACCGGGGAGCTGTTTTTT.

There are a few counts of this clone. Here the CDR3 reads CASSFARGSHEQYF. The DNA for the CDR3 is TGTGCCAGCAGTTTTGCCAGGGGTTCCCACGAGCAGTACTTC. This chain uses TRBV27 with TRBJ2-7; D is possibly TRBD1 (6 bases). Germline V lookup: CDR1 MNHEY, CDR2 SMNVEV (reference sequence). The CDR3 has 14 residues. The V end was cut by 3 bases, the J end by 5 bases, with 14 bases between.

The CDR3 DNA reads as TGTGCCAGCAGCCGGGACAGGGGTTTGGGGAACTATGGCTACACCTTC. Amino acid sequence: CASSRDRGLGNYGYTF. J is TRBJ1-2 and V is TRBV2; 10 bases are shared with TRBD1. This CDR3 has 16 amino acids. Germline V gives CDR1 SNHLY, CDR2 FYNNEI. V was clipped by 6 bases and J by 2 bases; unmatched bases: 9.

The chain carries TRBV12-5 and TRBJ1-4; D gene uncertain. The CDR3 loop spans 16 amino acids. V lost 0 bases and J 3 bases, leaving 11 bases between the germline ends. Germline CDR1 reads LGHNT; CDR2 reads FRNRAP. The CDR3 loop is CASGLVRGMANEKLFF. The CDR3 DNA is TGTGCTAGTGGTTTGGTACGCGGGATGGCTAATGAAAAACTGTTTTTT.

The gene calls are TRBV7-9 and TRBJ2-1; TRBD2 aligns across 10 bases. Germline CDR1 reads SEHNR; CDR2 reads FQNEAQ (reference sequence). The CDR3 consists of 17 residues. V gave up 2 bases and J gave up 0 bases; unmatched junction bases: 4. The CDR3 bases are TGTGCCAGCAGCTTAAGGACTAGCGGTCGCTCCTACAATGAGCAGTTCTTC. This encodes CASSLRTSGRSYNEQFF.

J is TRBJ2-2 and V is TRBV9, with TRBD2 identical over 9 bases. CDR1 SGDLS and CDR2 YYNGEE come from the germline V gene. V was pared by 3 bases and J by 4 bases, with 7 bases of the junction left unmatched. The CDR3 has 16 amino acids. The DNA for the CDR3 is TGTGCCAGCAGCGGGCGCGGGAGGGCCGGCACCGGGGAGCTGTTTTTT. Translated: CASSGRGRAGTGELFF.

About this clone: The same CDR3 also results from other DNA sequences found in this sample. The V call is TRBV18, the J call TRBJ2-1; 13 bases are a match to TRBD2. The germline CDR1 and CDR2 sequences are KGHSH and LQKENI. The CDR3 spans 15 residues. Unmatched junction bases numbered 3, after V lost 3 bases and J lost 7 bases. The CDR3 DNA reads TGTGCCAGCTCACCTGGACTAGCGGGAGTGAATGAGCAGTTCTTC. Protein sequence: CASSPGLAGVNEQFF.

The V call is TRBV29-1, the J call TRBJ2-1; D may be TRBD2 (6 bases). CDR1 is SQVTM and CDR2 is ANQGSEA in the germline V gene. V shed 7 bases and J shed 6 bases, with 13 bases lying between them. The CDR3 is 12 residues long. CDR3 residues: CSATGTPNEQFF. The CDR3 DNA follows: TGCAGCGCAACCGGGACTCCCAATGAGCAGTTCTTC.

The chain joins TRBV5-4 to TRBJ2-7; 10 bases are shared with TRBD1. Germline CDR1 SGHNT, CDR2 YYREEE (reference sequence). The CDR3 spans 15 residues. The V gene end was trimmed by 6 bases and the J gene end by 4 bases; junction bases not matched to a gene: 10. CDR3 coding DNA: TGTGCCAGCAATCATGGCGGGACAGGGGTTTACGAGCAGTACTTC. It codes for CASNHGGTGVYEQYF.